This T cell receptor (beta chain) was sequenced for a study of T cells in Graves' hyperthyroidism and ophthalmopathy. Amplified regions were TCR beta CDR3 sequences from RNA transcripts. Primed by the HTBI set, a first-round RT-PCR was run on the TCR CDR3. TCRdb itself ran the multiplex PCR reads through MiXCR, one entry per CDR3 protein. The sample carries around 690,000 distinct CDR3 sequences, less than 25% recorded once. This clonotype was observed at least ten times. V trimming: 8 bases; J trimming: 3 bases; junction bases outside the gene matches: 3. CDR1 SGHAT and CDR2 FQNNGV come from the germline V gene. The CDR3 length is 13 residues.

The specimen sequenced was blood. The receptor's source is a man aged 25-45 years with Graves' ophthalmopathy. The chain is built from TRBV11-2 and TRBJ2-2; 7 bases map to TRBD2. This CDR3 is CASGLADTGELFF. DNA for the CDR3: TGTGCCAGCGGGCTAGCGGACACCGGGGAGCTGTTTTTT.